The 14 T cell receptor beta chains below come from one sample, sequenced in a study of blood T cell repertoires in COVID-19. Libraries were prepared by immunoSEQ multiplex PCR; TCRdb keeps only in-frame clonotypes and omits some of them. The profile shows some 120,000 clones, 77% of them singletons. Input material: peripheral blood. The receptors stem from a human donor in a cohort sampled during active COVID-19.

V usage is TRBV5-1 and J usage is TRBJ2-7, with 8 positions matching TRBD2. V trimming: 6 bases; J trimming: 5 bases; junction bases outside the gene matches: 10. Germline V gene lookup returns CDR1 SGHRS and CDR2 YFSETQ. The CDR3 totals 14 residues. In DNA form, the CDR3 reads TGCGCCAGCACCCTCGGGGGGGGGATCCACGAGCAGTACTTC. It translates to CASTLGGGIHEQYF.

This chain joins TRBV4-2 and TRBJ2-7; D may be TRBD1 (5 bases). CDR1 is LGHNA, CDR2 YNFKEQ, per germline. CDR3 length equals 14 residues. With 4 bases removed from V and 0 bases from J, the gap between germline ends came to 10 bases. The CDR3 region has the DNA TGTGCCAGCAGCCTGAAGGGGTCCTCCTACGAGCAGTACTTC. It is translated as CASSLKGSSYEQYF.

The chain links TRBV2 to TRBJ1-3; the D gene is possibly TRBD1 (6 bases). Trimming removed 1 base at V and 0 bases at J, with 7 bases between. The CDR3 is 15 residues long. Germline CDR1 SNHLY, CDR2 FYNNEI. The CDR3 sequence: CASSEEGVSGNTIYF. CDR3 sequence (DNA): TGTGCCAGCAGTGAAGAGGGGGTCTCTGGAAACACCATATATTTT.

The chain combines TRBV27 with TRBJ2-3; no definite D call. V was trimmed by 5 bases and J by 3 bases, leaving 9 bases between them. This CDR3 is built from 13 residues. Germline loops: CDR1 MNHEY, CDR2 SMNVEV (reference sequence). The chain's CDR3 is CASSPLITDTQYF. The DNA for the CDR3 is TGTGCCAGCAGTCCCCTAATAACAGATACGCAGTATTTT.

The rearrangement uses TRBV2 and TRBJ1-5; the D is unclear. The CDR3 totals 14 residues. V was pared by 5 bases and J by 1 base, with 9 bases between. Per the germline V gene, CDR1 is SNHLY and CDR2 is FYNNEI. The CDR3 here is CASSQRRSNQPQHF. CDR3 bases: TGTGCCAGCAGTCAACGGAGGAGCAATCAGCCCCAGCATTTT. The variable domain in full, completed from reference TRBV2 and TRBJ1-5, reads EPEVTQTPSHQVTQMGQEVILRCVPISNHLYFYWYRQILGQKVEFLVSFYNNEISEKSEIFDDQFSVERPDGSNFTLKIRSTKLEDSAMYFCASSQRRSNQPQHFGDGTRLSIL.

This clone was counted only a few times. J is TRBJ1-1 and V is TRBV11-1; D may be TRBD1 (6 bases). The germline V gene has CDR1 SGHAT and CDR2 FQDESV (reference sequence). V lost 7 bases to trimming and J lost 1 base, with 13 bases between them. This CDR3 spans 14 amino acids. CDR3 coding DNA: TGTGCCAGCACCTCAAACAGGGCGAACACTGAAGCTTTCTTT. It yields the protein CASTSNRANTEAFF.

The CDR3 DNA reads TGCAGCGTTGCTAAGGGCGGCAGGGGGAGCAGGATTAACTCTGGGGCCAACGTCCTGACTTTC. Residues: CSVAKGGRGSRINSGANVLTF. This chain uses TRBV29-1 with TRBJ2-6, with TRBD1 matching over 7 bases. In germline, CDR1 is SQVTM, CDR2 ANQGSEA. The CDR3 sequence is 21 residues long. The junction had 21 bases not matched to a gene; V was cut back by 4 bases and J by 0 bases.

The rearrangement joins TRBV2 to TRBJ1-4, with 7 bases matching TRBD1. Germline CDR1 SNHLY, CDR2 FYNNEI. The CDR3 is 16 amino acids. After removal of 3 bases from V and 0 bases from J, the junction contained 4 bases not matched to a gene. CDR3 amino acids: CASSEGDSATNEKLFF. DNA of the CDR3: TGTGCCAGCAGTGAGGGGGACAGTGCAACTAATGAAAAACTGTTTTTT.

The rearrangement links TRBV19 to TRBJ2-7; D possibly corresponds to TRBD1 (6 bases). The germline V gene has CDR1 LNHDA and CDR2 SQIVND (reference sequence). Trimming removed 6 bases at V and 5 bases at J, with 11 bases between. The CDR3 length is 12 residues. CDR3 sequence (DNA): TGTGCCAGTAGCCAGGGGTATAACGAGCAGTACTTC. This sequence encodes CASSQGYNEQYF. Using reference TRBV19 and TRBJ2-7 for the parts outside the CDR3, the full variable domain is DGGITQSPKYLFRKEGQNVTLSCEQNLNHDAMYWYRQDPGQGLRLIYYSQIVNDFQKGDIAEGYSVSREKKESFPLTVTSAQKNPTAFYLCASSQGYNEQYFGPGTRLTVT.

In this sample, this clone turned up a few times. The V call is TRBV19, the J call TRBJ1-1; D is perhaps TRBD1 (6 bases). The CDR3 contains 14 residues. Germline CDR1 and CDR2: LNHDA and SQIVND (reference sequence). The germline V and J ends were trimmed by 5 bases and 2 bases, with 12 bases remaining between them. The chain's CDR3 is CASSLTGLNTEAFF. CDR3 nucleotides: TGTGCCAGTAGTCTGACAGGACTTAACACTGAAGCTTTCTTT. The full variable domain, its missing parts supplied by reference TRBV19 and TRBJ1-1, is DGGITQSPKYLFRKEGQNVTLSCEQNLNHDAMYWYRQDPGQGLRLIYYSQIVNDFQKGDIAEGYSVSREKKESFPLTVTSAQKNPTAFYLCASSLTGLNTEAFFGQGTRLTVV.

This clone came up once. Written as DNA, the CDR3 is TGTGCCAGCAGCTTAGATGGTCTTCGGACAGCACGATACGAGCAGTACTTC. Translation: CASSLDGLRTARYEQYF. The rearrangement uses TRBV11-3 and TRBJ2-7; possibly TRBD1 for D (6 bases). Germline-derived CDR1 and CDR2 are SGHNT and YENEEA. V was pared by 0 bases and J by 4 bases, with 19 bases between. This CDR3 has 17 amino acids.

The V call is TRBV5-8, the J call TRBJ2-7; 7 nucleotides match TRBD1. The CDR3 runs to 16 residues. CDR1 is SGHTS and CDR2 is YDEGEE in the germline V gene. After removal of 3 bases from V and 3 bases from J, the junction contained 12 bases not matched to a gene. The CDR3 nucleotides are TGTGCCAGCAGCTCCATCGGACAGGAATTCCTCTACGAGCAGTACTTC. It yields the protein CASSSIGQEFLYEQYF.

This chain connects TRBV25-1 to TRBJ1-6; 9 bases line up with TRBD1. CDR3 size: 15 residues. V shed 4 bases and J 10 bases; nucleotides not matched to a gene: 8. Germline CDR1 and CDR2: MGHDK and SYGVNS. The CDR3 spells CASSVPGTGNSPLHF. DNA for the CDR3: TGTGCCAGCAGTGTACCCGGGACAGGGAACTCACCCCTCCACTTT.

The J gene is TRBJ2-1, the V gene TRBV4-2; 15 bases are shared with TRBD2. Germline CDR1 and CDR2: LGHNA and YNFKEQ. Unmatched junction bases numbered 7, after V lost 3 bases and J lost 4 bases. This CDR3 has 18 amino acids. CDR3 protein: CASSHPGLAGGGYNEQFF. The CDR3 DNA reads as TGTGCCAGCAGCCACCCGGGACTAGCGGGAGGAGGGTACAATGAGCAGTTCTTC.